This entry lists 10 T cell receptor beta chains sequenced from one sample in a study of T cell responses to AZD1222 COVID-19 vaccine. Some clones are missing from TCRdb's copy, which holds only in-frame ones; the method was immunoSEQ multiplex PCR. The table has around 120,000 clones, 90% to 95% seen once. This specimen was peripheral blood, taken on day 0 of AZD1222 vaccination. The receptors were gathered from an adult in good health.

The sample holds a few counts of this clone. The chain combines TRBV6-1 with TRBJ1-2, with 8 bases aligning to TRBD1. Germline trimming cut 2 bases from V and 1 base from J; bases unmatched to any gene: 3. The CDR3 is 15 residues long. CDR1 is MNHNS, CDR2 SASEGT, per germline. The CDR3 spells CASSERQGINYGYTF. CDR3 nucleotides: TGTGCCAGCAGTGAAAGACAGGGGATTAACTATGGCTACACCTTC.

The chain's CDR3 is CASSYSAGLGYEQYF. The CDR3 nucleotides read TGTGCCAGTAGTTACTCCGCGGGGCTGGGCTACGAGCAGTACTTC. The V call is TRBV19, the J call TRBJ2-7; a weak D match, TRBD2 (6 bases). Germline values: CDR1 LNHDA, CDR2 SQIVND (reference sequence). This CDR3 has 15 residues. V was pared by 5 bases and J by 3 bases, with 17 bases between.

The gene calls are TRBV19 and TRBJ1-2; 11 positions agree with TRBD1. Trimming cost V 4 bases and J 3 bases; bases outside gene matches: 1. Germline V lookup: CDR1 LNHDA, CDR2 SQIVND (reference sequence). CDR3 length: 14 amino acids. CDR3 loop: CASSRTGGDYGYTF. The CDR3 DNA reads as TGTGCCAGTAGTAGGACAGGGGGCGACTATGGCTACACCTTC.

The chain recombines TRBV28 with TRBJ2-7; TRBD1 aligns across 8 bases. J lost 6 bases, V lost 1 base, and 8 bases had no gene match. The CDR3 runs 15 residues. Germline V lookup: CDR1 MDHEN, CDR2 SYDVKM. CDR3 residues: CASSLSRQGAIEQYF. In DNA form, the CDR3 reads TGTGCCAGCAGTTTATCACGGCAGGGGGCTATCGAGCAGTACTTC.

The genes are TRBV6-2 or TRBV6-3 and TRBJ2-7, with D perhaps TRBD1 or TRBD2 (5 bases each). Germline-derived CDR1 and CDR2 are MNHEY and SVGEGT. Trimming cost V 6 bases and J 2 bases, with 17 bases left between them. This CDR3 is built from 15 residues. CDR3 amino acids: CASSLRDGITYEQYF. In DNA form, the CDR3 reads TGTGCCAGCAGCTTACGGGACGGAATTACCTACGAGCAGTACTTC.

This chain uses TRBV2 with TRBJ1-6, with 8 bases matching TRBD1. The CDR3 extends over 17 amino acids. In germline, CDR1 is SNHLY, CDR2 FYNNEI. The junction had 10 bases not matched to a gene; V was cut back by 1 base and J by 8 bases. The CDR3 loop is CASSEVGQVLGDSPLHF. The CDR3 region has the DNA TGTGCCAGCAGTGAAGTGGGACAGGTCTTGGGGGATTCACCCCTCCACTTT. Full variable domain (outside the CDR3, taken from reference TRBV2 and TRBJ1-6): EPEVTQTPSHQVTQMGQEVILRCVPISNHLYFYWYRQILGQKVEFLVSFYNNEISEKSEIFDDQFSVERPDGSNFTLKIRSTKLEDSAMYFCASSEVGQVLGDSPLHFGNGTRLTVT.

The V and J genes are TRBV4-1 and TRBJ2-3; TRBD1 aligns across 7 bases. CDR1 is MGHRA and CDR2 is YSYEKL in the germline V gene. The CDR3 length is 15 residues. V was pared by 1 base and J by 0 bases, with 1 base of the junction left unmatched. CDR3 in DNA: TGCGCCAGCAGCCAAGGACAGGGAAGCACAGATACGCAGTATTTT. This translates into CASSQGQGSTDTQYF.

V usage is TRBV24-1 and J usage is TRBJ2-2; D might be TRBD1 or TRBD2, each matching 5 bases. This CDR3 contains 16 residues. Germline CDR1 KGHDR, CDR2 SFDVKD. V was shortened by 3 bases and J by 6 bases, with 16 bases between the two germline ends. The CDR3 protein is CATSDRSGTSSGELFF. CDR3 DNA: TGTGCCACCAGTGATCGATCCGGGACCTCTTCCGGGGAGCTGTTTTTT.

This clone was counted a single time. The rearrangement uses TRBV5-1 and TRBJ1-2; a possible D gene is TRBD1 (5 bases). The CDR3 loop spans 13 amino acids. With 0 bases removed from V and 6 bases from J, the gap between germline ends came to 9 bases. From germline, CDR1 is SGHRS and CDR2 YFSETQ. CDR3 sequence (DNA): TGCGCCAGCAGCTTGGCCTCGGGGGATGGCTACACCTTC. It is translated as CASSLASGDGYTF. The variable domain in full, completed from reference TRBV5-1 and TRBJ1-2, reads KAGVTQTPRYLIKTRGQQVTLSCSPISGHRSVSWYQQTPGQGLQFLFEYFSETQRNKGNFPGRFSGRQFSNSRSEMNVSTLELGDSALYLCASSLASGDGYTFGSGTRLTVV.

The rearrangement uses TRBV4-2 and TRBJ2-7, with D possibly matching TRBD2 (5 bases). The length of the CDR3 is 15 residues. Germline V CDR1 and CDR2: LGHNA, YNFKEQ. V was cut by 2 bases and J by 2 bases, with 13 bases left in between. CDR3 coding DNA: TGTGCCAGCAGCCAAACCCGGGGTAGCACCTACGAGCAGTACTTC. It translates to CASSQTRGSTYEQYF.